This T cell receptor (beta chain) was observed in a study of control samples from healthy donors and cancer patients. Repertoires were generated with immunoSEQ multiplex PCR, while TCRdb's copy carries only in-frame clones and drops some. The sample has 130,000 or so clones, 80% to 90% seen once. Germline loops: CDR1 MNHEY, CDR2 SVGEGT. V lost 6 bases to trimming and J lost 4 bases; unmatched junction nucleotides: 5. The CDR3 contains 13 residues. Input material: blood. The genes are TRBV6-2 or TRBV6-3 and TRBJ2-7, with 8 bases that match TRBD1. The receptor comes from a man between 60 and 75 years old in good health. The CDR3 region has the DNA TGTGCCAGCAGCAAGGACAGGGAATACGAGCAGTACTTC. Amino acids: CASSKDREYEQYF.